This T cell receptor beta chain was found in a study of shared clonotypes between healthy human individuals. With regard to this clone: As yet, its antigen is unknown.

Germline CDR1 reads MNHNS; CDR2 reads SASEGT. The CDR3 totals 14 residues. Trimming took 7 bases from V and 8 from J; bases not matched to a gene: 7. Study-wide findings and caveats: As a rule, naive subsets had a larger estimated richness than memory subsets. Only blood samples were collected, and tissue repertoires likely differ.

TCRdb keeps only in-frame clones here, not all; method: immunoSEQ multiplex PCR. The table shows millions of clones, with roughly 96% occurring only once. V and J are TRBV6-1 and TRBJ2-1; TRBD2 agrees at 11 bases. Sequenced sample: naive CD4+ T cells sorted from blood. Subset denoted: CD45RA+ positively selected. The sequence was obtained from a man in his late teens or twenties in good health. For the CDR3, the DNA is TGTGCCAGCAAACTAGCGGGAGAATGGGATGAGCAGTTCTTC. This gives the protein CASKLAGEWDEQFF.